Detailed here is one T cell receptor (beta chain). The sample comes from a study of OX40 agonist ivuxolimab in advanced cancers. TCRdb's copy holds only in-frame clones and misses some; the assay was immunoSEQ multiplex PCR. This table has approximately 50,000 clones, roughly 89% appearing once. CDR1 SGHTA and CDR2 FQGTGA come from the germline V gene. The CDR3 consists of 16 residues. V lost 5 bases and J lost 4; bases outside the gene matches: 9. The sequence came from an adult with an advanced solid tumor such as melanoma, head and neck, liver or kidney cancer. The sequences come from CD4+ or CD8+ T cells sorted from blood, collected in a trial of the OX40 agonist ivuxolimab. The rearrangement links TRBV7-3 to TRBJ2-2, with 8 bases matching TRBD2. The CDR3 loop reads CASSVVAGGRTGELFF. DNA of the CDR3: TGTGCCAGCAGCGTAGTGGCGGGAGGACGCACCGGGGAGCTGTTTTTT. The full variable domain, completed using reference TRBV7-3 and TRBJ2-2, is GAGVSQTPSNKVTEKGKYVELRCDPISGHTALYWYRQSLGQGPEFLIYFQGTGAADDSGLPNDRFFAVRPEGSVSTLKIQRTERGDSAVYLCASSVVAGGRTGELFFGEGSRLTVL.